This T cell receptor (beta chain) was obtained from a study of blood T cell repertoires in COVID-19. CDR1 is KGHSH, CDR2 LQKENI, per germline. This CDR3 has 18 residues. V was pared by 0 bases and J by 2 bases, with 20 bases between. Generated by immunoSEQ multiplex PCR, the TCRdb table keeps only in-frame clones and is missing some. The sample lists 250,000 to 300,000 clones, roughly 88% occurring once. The sample was PBMCs or T cells enriched from blood (not recorded which). V usage is TRBV18 and J usage is TRBJ2-7, with D possibly being TRBD1 (6 bases). This receptor was taken from a woman aged 40 to 50 with acute COVID-19. The CDR3 DNA reads as TGTGCCAGCTCACCACCACCTCGTATTATTGCAGGGGCCTACGAGCAGTACTTC. Its protein is CASSPPPRIIAGAYEQYF.